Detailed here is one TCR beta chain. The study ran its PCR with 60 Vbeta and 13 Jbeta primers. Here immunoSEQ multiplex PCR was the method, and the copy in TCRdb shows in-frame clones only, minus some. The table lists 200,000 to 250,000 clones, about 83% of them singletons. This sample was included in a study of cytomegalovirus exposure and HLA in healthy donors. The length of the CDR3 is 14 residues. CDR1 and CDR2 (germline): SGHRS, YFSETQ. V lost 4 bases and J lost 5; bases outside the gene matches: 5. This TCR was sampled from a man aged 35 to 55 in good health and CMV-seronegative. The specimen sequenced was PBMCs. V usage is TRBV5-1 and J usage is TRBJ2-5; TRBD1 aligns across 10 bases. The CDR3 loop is CASSLSGQGETQYF. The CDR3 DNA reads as TGCGCCAGCAGCCTATCGGGACAGGGGGAGACCCAGTACTTC. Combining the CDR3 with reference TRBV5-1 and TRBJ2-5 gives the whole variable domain KAGVTQTPRYLIKTRGQQVTLSCSPISGHRSVSWYQQTPGQGLQFLFEYFSETQRNKGNFPGRFSGRQFSNSRSEMNVSTLELGDSALYLCASSLSGQGETQYFGPGTRLLVL.